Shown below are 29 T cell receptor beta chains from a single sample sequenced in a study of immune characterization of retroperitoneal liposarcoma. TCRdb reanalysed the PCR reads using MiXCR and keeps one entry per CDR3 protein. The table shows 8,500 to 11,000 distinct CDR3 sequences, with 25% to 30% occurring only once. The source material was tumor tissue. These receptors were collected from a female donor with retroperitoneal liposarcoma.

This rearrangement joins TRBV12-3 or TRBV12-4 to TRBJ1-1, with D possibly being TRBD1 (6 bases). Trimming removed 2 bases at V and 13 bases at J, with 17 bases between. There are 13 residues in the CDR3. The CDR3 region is CASSLKLGGLGFF. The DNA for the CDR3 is TGTGCCAGCAGTTTAAAGTTGGGGGGGCTAGGTTTCTTT.

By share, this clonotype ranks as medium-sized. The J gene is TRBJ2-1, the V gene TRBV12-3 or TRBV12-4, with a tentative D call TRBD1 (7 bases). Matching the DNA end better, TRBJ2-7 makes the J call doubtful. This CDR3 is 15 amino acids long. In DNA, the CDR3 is TGTGCCAGCAGTTTTCGGGGGACAGCAACAAGCGAGCAGTACTTC. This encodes CASSFRGTATSEQYF.

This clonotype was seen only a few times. The CDR3 bases are TGTGCCAGCACCTCCGGGACAGGGTCTTTGGGCACTGAAGCTTTCTTT. This encodes CASTSGTGSLGTEAFF. J is TRBJ1-1 and V is TRBV6-1, with TRBD1 matching over 9 bases. This CDR3 contains 16 residues. Germline CDR1 reads MNHNS; CDR2 reads SASEGT. V shed 7 bases, J shed 4 bases, and the junction held 13 bases outside the gene matches.

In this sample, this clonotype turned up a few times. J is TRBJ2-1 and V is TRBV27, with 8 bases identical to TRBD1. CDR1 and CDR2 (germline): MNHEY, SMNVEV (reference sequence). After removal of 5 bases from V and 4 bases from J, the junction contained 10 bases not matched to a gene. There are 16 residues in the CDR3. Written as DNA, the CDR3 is TGTGCCAGCAGTCCCGATGGGGACAGGATGTACAATGAGCAGTTCTTC. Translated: CASSPDGDRMYNEQFF.

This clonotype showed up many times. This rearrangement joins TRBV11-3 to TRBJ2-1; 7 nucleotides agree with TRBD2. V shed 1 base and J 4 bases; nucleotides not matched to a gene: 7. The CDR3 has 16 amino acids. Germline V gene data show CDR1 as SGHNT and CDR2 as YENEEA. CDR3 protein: CASSLGGLPSYNEQFF. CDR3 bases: TGTGCCAGCAGCTTAGGGGGACTACCTTCATACAATGAGCAGTTCTTC.

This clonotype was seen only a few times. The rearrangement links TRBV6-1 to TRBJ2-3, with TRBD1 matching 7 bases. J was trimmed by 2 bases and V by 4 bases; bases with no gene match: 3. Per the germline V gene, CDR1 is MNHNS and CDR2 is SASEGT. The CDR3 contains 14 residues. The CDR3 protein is CASSVDRATDTQYF. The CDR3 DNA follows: TGTGCCAGCAGTGTTGACAGGGCCACAGATACGCAGTATTTT.

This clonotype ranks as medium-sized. This CDR3 is CASSPSSGRAYEQFF. The CDR3 DNA is TGTGCCAGCAGCCCATCTAGCGGGAGGGCCTACGAGCAGTTCTTC. The rearrangement uses TRBV7-2 and TRBJ2-1; TRBD2 matches 12 bases. The germline V gene encodes CDR1 SGHTA and CDR2 FQGNSA. The CDR3 length is 15 residues. V shed 5 bases and J 10 bases; nucleotides not matched to a gene: 9.

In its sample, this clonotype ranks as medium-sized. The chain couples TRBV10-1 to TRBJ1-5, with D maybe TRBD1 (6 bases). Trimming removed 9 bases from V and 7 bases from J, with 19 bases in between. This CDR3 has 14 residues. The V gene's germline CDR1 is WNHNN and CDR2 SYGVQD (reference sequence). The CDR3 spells CASFAQGMKQPQHF. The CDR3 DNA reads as TGCGCCAGTTTCGCTCAGGGGATGAAGCAGCCCCAGCATTTT.

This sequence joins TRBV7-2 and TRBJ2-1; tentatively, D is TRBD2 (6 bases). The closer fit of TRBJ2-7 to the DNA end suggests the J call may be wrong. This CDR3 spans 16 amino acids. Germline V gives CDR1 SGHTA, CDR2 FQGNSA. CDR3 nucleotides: TGTGCCAGCAGCTTGGAGGGCCTGAGCTCCTACAATGAGCAGTACTTC. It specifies CASSLEGLSSYNEQYF.

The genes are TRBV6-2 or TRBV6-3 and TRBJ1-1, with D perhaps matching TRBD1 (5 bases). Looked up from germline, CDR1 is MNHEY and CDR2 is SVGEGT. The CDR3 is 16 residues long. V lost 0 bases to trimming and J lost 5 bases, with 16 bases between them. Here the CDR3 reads CASSYSTTVTLTEAFF. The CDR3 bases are TGTGCCAGCAGTTACTCGACGACAGTTACCCTTACTGAAGCTTTCTTT.

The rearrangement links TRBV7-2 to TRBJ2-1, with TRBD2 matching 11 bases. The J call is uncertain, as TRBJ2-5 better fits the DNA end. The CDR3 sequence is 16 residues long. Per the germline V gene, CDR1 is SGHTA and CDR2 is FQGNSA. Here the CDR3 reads CASSSTGTSGKETQYF. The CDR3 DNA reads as TGTGCCAGCAGCTCAACCGGGACTAGCGGAAAAGAGACCCAGTACTTC.

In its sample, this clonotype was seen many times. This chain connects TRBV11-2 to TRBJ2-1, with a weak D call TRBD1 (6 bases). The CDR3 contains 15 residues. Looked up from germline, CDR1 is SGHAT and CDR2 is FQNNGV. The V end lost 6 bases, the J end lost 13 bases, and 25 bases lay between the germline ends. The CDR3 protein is CASRGGYGIQETQFF. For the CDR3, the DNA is TGTGCCAGCAGAGGGGGATACGGAATCCAAGAGACCCAGTTCTTC. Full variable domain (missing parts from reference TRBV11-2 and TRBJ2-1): EAGVAQSPRYKIIEKRQSVAFWCNPISGHATLYWYQQILGQGPKLLIQFQNNGVVDDSQLPKDRFSAERLKGVDSTLKIQPAKLEDSAVYLCASRGGYGIQETQFFGPGTRLTVL.

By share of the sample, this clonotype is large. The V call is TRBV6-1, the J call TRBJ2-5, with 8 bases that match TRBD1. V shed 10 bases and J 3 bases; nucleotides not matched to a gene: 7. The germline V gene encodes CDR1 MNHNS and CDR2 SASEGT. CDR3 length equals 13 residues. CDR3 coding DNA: TGTGCCACCGACCGGACAGGGAAAGAGACCCAGTACTTC. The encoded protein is CATDRTGKETQYF.

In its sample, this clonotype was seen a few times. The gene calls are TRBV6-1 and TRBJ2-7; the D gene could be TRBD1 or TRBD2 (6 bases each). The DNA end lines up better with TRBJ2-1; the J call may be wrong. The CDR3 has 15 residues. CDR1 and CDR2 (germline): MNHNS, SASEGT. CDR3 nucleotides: TGTGCCAGCAGTGAATTGTCGGGGGCCTCCTACGAGCAGTTCTTC. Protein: CASSELSGASYEQFF.

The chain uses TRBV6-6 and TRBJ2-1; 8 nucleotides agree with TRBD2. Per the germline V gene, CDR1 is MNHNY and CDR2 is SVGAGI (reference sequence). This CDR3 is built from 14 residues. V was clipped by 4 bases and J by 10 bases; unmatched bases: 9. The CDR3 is CASSSGGLAYEQFF. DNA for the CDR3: TGTGCCAGCAGTTCGGGGGGGCTTGCCTACGAGCAGTTCTTC.

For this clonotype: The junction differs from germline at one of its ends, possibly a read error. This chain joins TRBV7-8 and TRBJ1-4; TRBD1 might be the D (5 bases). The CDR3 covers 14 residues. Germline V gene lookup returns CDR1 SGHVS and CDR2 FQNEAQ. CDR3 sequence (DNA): TGTGCCAGCAGATTAGAACCAGGGAGTGAAAAACTGTTTTTT. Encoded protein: CASRLEPGSEKLFF.

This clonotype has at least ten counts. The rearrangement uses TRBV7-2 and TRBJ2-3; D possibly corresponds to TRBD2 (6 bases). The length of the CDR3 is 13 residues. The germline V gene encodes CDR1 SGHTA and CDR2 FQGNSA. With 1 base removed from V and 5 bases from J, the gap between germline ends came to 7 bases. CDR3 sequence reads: CASSLGGLDTQYF. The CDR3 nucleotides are TGTGCCAGCAGCTTAGGGGGACTAGATACGCAGTATTTT.

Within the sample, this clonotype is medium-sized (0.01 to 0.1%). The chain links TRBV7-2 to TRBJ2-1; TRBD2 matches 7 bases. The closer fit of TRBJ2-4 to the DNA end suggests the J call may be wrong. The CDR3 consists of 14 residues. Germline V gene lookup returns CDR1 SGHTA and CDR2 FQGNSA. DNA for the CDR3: TGTGCCAGCAGCCCAGGCGGGAGCAGGGCCATTCAGTACTTC. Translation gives CASSPGGSRAIQYF.

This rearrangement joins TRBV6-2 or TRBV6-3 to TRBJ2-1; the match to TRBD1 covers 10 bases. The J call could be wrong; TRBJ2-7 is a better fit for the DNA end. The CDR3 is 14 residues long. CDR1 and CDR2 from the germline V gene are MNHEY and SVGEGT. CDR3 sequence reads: CASSERQGAAEQYF. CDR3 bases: TGTGCCAGCAGTGAAAGACAGGGGGCTGCCGAGCAGTACTTC.

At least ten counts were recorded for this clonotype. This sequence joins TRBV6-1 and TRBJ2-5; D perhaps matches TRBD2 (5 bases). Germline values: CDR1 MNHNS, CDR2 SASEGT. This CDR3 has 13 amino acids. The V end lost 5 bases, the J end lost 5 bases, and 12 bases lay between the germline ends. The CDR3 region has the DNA TGTGCCAGCAGTTTGAGGGCGGTGGAGACCCAGTACTTC. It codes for CASSLRAVETQYF.

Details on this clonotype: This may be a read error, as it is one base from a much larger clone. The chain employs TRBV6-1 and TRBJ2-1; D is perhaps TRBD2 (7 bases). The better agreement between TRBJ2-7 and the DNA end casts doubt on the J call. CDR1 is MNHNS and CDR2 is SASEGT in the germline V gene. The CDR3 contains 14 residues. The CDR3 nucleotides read TGTGCCAGCATACGAGGGGGGGCCTACAATGAGCAGTACTTC. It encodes CASIRGGAYNEQYF.

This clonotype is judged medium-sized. This CDR3 reads CASSFPGYSTYEQYF. The DNA for the CDR3 is TGTGCCAGCAGCTTCCCGGGTTACAGTACCTACGAGCAGTACTTC. This chain links TRBV7-6 with TRBJ2-7; the D is unclear. The CDR3 is 15 residues long. Deletions cut 3 bases from V and 2 bases from J, with 14 bases between. Germline CDR1 is SGHVS and CDR2 is FNYEAQ.

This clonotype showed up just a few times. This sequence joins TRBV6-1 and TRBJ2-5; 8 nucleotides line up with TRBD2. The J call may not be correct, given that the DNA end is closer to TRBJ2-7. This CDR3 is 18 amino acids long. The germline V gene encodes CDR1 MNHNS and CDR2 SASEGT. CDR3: CASSESPAGAINSYEQYF. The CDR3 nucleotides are TGTGCCAGCAGTGAATCGCCAGCGGGGGCCATCAACTCCTACGAGCAGTACTTC.

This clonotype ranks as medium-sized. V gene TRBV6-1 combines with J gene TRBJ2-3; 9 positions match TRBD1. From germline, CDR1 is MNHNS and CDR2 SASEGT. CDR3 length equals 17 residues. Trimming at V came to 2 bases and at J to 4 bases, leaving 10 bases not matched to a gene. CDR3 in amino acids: CASSETGTGTGADTQYF. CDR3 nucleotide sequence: TGTGCCAGCAGTGAAACGGGGACAGGGACGGGCGCAGATACGCAGTATTTT.

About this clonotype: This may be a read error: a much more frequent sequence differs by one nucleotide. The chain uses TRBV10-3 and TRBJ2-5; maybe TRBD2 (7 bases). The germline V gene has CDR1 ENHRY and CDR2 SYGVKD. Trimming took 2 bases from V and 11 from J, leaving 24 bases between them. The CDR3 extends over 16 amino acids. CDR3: CAISEASGIGGNEQYF. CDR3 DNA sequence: TGTGCCATCAGTGAGGCTAGCGGAATCGGGGGCAATGAGCAGTACTTC.

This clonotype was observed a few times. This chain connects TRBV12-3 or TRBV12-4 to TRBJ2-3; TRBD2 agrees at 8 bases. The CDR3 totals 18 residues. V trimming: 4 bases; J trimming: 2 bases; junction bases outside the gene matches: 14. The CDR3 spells CASSSRGSGAVLTDTQYF. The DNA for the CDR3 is TGTGCCAGCAGTTCCAGGGGTAGCGGGGCGGTCCTCACAGATACGCAGTATTTT.

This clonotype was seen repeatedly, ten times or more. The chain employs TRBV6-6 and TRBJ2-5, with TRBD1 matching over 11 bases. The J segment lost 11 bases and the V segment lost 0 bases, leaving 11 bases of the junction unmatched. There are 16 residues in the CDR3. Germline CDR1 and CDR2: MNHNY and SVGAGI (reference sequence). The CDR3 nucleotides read TGTGCCAGCAGTTACTCTACTCCGGGACAGGGGGGTGAGCAGTACTTC. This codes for CASSYSTPGQGGEQYF.

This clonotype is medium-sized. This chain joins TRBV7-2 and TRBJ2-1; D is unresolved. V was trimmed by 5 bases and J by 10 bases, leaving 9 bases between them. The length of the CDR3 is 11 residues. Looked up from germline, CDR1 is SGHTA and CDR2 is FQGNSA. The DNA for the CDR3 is TGTGCCAGCAGCAACTACGACGAGCAGTTCTTC. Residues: CASSNYDEQFF. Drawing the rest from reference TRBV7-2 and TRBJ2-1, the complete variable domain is GAGVSQSPSNKVTEKGKDVELRCDPISGHTALYWYRQSLGQGLEFLIYFQGNSAPDKSGLPSDRFSAERTGGSVSTLTIQRTQQEDSAVYLCASSNYDEQFFGPGTRLTVL.

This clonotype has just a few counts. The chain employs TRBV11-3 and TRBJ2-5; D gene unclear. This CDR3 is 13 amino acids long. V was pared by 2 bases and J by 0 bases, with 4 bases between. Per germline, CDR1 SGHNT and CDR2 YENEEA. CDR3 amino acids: CASSLTYQETQYF. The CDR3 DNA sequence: TGTGCCAGCAGCTTAACCTACCAAGAGACCCAGTACTTC.